This T cell receptor (beta chain) appears in the sequencing data of a study of molecular identifiers for immune sequencing clone quantification (dated by TCRdb to 2016 to 2019). As for the study more broadly: For a replicate experiment, RNA from roughly 18,000 or 92,000 naive CD8 T cells was divided into five aliquots, and four of the five aliquots were sequenced. This methods study benchmarked molecular-identifier clustering-based TCR repertoire sequencing (MIDCIRS) and TCR RNA copy counting, using CD8 T cells to do so. Overall study outcomes, separate from this receptor: The naive libraries included spiked-in Jurkat TCR RNA (10 copies' worth), and this Jurkat TCR RNA is not part of the donor repertoire. Without barcode sub-clustering, chimeric consensus sequences inflated TCR diversity; chimeras reached as high as 47%. In CMV-specific effector cells, clones with more than 20 RNA copies contained over 97% of molecules, whereas in naive cells such clones contained under 1% of molecules. Modeling estimated around 3 recovered TCR RNA copies per cell, compared with approximately 9.5 by digital PCR, which implies about 30% capture efficiency. A single cell's worth of spiked-in Jurkat TCR RNA was reported detectable even among 750,000 to 1,000,000 naive CD8 T cells. Highly expanded clone sizes could be underestimated if identical TCR molecules share a barcode.

The table lists this clonotype with many counts. Its antigen remains unidentified. No base-level quality is on record; no much larger clone is a single base apart. CDR1 and CDR2 are drawn from the germline V gene (reference sequence): SEHNR, FQNEAQ. From the cysteine through the phenylalanine, the CDR3 covers 14 amino acids. The read is trimmed to its CDR3 DNA, 42 bases read in frame from base 1. The V end gives up 1 base and the J end 3 bases, leaving 3 bases in the junction not matched to a gene. Library prep was done by PCR. TCRdb lists the instrument as NextSeq 500. Bulk TCR libraries were generated as previously described, with the TCR primers listed in Table S5 used. The Qiagen AllPrep DNA/RNA kit was used to purify total RNA. Reads from multiple sequencing runs of the same library were pooled before analysis. In the original analysis: Only reads with exact TCR constant sequence were kept, trimmed to 150 nt, and grouped by their 12-nt molecular barcodes. Reads inside each barcode group were sub-clustered using a 15% Levenshtein threshold, and a quality-weighted consensus sequence was constructed for each RNA molecule. Non-functional sequences were excluded, and lower-count sequences lying one edit away from another sequence were also excluded. Based on fitting two negative binomial distributions, any barcode sub-cluster with under 20% of the maximum read count was discarded. TCRdb's own reprocessing of the public reads used fastp at Q25 and MiXCR and kept productive beta chains. Each CDR3 protein gets just one entry, which takes the most common genes and DNA from the rows behind it. V and J calls and clone size were set by TCRdb, not the authors. This sample comprises 90,000 or so distinct CDR3 sequences, nearly 25% of them detected only once. Approximately 0.78% of the sample goes to the ten largest clones.

Naive CD8 T cell libraries were made from approximately 22,000 to 940,000 sorted cells using 10%, 30% or 50% of purified RNA. Naive CD8 T cells, defined as CD8+CD4-CCR7+CD45RA+, were FACS-sorted into RLT Plus buffer on a BD FACSAria II. Ten to eleven TCR copies' worth of Jurkat RNA were spiked into about 20,000-1,100,000 naive CD8 T cell samples to test detection sensitivity. Enrichment of CD8 T cells was done with RosetteSep CD8+ T Cell Enrichment Cocktail plus Ficoll-Paque, and ACK red cell lysis came afterward. The clonotype comes from a human donor in good health. Some libraries in this study had Jurkat cell RNA spiked in. The rearrangement combines TRBV7-9 with TRBJ2-7, and 7 bases in between align with TRBD1. The sequenced sample consisted of naive CD8+ T cells from blood, with Jurkat cell RNA spiked in. What the cell subset or site label conveys for this sample: FACS-sorted CD8+CD4-CCR7+CD45RA+ naive T cells. In nucleotides, the sequence is TGTGCCAGCAGCTTAGGGGACAGAAGCTACGAGCAGTACTTC. It translates as CASSLGDRSYEQYF. This CDR3, with the reference TRBV7-9 and TRBJ2-7 proteins standing in past its ends, gives the full variable domain DTGVSQNPRHKITKRGQNVTFRCDPISEHNRLYWYRQTLGQGPEFLTYFQNEAQLEKSRLLSDRFSAERPKGSFSTLEIQRTEQGDSAMYLCASSLGDRSYEQYFGPGTRLTVT.